This T cell receptor beta chain was observed in a study of neurological immune-mediated disorders. Study-wide context: Secondary progressive disease was present in 3, and relapsing-remitting disease in 31, of the 35 or so multiple sclerosis patients. The study, taken as a whole, reports: The most TCR clonal expansion was seen in HTLV-1-associated myelopathy, whereas the least was seen in multiple sclerosis, below the level in healthy controls. Subjects shared no identical expanded-clone CDR3 amino acid sequences, suggesting private TCR-beta repertoires in all groups.

A remark on this clonotype: Its antigen is currently unknown. As the CDR3 is not closed by the conserved phenylalanine or tryptophan, this likely results from a read error. The limits of the CDR3 on the DNA are not certain, so only TCRdb's listed CDR3 is given.

In germline, CDR1 is SGHRS, CDR2 YFSETQ. Both ends counted, the CDR3 spans 17 residues. Over 170 million TCR-beta sequences from 15-18 subjects came out of each sequencing run. TCRdb itself ran the 5' RACE reads through MiXCR, one entry per CDR3 protein. The table has 20,000 to 25,000 distinct CDR3 sequences, 15% to 20% seen once. The sequence was obtained from a woman younger than 35 with multiple sclerosis. Source material: CD8+ T cells from blood. The gene calls are TRBV5-1 and TRBJ2-1; TRBD1 is the table's D call and was not checked against the DNA. This CDR3 reads CASSLFSWDRGYNEKFV.